This TCR beta chain is drawn from a study of blood T cells in healthy people across ages. Using a J-beta primer mix together with a sample-barcoded 5' primer, a second PCR was run for roughly 6 to 11 cycles. TCRdb fed the 5' RACE reads into MiXCR, producing one record per CDR3 protein. This sample has roughly 1,700,000 distinct CDR3 sequences; about 28% occur once, and the top ten carry 7.7%. This clonotype occurred a few times. The sequencing input was blood. The receptor was derived from a young woman in good health.

CDR3 in DNA: TGCAGCGTTTCACAGGGGTGGAATGGCTACACCTTC. Translated: CSVSQGWNGYTF. J is TRBJ1-2 and V is TRBV29-1; TRBD1 aligns across 7 bases. The germline V gene encodes CDR1 SQVTM and CDR2 ANQGSEA. V lost 5 bases to trimming and J lost 6 bases; unmatched junction nucleotides: 6. The CDR3 consists of 12 residues. The entire variable domain, with the rest obtained from reference TRBV29-1 and TRBJ1-2, is as follows: SAVISQKPSRDICQRGTSLTIQCQVDSQVTMMFWYRQQPGQSLTLIATANQGSEATYESGFVIDKFPISRPNLTFSTLTVSNMSPEDSSIYLCSVSQGWNGYTFGSGTRLTVV.